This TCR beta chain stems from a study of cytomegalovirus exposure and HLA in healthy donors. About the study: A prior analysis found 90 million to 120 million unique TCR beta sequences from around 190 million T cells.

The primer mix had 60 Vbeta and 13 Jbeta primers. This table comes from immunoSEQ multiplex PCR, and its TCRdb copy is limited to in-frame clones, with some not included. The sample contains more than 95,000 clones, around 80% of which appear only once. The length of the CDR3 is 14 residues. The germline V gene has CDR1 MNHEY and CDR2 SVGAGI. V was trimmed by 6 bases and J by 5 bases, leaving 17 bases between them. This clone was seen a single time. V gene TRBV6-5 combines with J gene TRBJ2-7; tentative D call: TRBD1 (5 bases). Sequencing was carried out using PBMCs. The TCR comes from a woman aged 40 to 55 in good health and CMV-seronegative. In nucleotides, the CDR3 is TGTGCCAGCAGCCTCGGTGGGGCGGTCCACGAGCAGTACTTC. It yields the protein CASSLGGAVHEQYF.